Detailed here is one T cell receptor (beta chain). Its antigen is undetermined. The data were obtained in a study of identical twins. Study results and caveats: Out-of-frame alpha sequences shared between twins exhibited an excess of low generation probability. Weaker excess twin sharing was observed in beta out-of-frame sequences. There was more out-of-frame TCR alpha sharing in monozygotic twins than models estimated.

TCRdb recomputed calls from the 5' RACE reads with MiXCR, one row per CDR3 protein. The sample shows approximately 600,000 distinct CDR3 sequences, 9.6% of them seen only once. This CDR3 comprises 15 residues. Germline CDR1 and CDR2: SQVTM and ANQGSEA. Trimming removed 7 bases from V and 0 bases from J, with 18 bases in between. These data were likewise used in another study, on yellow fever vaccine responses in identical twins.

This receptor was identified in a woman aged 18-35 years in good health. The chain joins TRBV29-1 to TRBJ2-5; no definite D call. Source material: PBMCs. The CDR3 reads CSDEPADMYQETQYF. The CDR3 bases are TGCAGCGATGAGCCAGCAGATATGTACCAAGAGACCCAGTACTTC. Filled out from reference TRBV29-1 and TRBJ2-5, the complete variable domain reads SAVISQKPSRDICQRGTSLTIQCQVDSQVTMMFWYRQQPGQSLTLIATANQGSEATYESGFVIDKFPISRPNLTFSTLTVSNMSPEDSSIYLCSDEPADMYQETQYFGPGTRLLVL.